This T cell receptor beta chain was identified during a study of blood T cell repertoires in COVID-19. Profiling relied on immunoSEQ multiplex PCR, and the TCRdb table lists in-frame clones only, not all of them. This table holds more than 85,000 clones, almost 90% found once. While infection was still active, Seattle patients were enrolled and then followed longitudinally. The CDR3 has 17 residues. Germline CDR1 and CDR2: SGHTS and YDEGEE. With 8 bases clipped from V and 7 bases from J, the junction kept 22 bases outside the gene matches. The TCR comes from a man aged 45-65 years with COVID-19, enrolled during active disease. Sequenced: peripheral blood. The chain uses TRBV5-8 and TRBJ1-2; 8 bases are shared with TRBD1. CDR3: CARGTGPFPHLVGGYTF. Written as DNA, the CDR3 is TGTGCCAGGGGGACAGGCCCCTTCCCCCACCTTGTGGGTGGCTACACCTTC.